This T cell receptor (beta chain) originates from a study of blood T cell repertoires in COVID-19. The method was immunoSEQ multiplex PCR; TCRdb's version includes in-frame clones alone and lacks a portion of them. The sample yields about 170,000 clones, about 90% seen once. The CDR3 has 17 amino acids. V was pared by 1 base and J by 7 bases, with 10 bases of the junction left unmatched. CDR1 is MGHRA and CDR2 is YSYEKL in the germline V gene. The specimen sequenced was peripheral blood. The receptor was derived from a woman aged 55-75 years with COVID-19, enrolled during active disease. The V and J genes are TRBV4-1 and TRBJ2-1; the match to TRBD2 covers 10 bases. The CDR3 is CASSQGRGTSVINEQFF. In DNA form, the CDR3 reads TGCGCCAGCAGCCAAGGTCGTGGGACTAGCGTTATAAATGAGCAGTTCTTC.